This T cell receptor (beta chain) is drawn from a study of blood T cell repertoires in COVID-19. Overall study context: Sample material is recorded as cDNA or gDNA derived from T cells, B-cell-depleted T cells, or PBMCs.

V was trimmed by 5 bases and J by 3 bases, leaving 10 bases between them. CDR1 and CDR2 from the germline V gene are SGHAT and FQNNGV. This CDR3 has 13 amino acids. In the original analysis: Quantification of nucleated cells was approximated via reference gene primer amplification. Measured with immunoSEQ multiplex PCR; TCRdb has only the in-frame clones, and not every one. The V and J calls and clone size are taken from that table; D and trimming were inferred from the DNA. This sample yields 150,000 to 250,000 clones, of which 94% are seen a single time; 0.76% belongs to the top ten. Seattle patients were enrolled during active infection and followed longitudinally.

The specimen sequenced was peripheral blood. This chain uses TRBV11-2 with TRBJ1-1; D call uncertain. The receptor's source is a man aged 30 to 45 with COVID-19, enrolled during active disease. CDR3: CASSPTEHTEAFF. The CDR3 nucleotides read TGTGCCAGCAGCCCCACAGAGCACACTGAAGCTTTCTTT.